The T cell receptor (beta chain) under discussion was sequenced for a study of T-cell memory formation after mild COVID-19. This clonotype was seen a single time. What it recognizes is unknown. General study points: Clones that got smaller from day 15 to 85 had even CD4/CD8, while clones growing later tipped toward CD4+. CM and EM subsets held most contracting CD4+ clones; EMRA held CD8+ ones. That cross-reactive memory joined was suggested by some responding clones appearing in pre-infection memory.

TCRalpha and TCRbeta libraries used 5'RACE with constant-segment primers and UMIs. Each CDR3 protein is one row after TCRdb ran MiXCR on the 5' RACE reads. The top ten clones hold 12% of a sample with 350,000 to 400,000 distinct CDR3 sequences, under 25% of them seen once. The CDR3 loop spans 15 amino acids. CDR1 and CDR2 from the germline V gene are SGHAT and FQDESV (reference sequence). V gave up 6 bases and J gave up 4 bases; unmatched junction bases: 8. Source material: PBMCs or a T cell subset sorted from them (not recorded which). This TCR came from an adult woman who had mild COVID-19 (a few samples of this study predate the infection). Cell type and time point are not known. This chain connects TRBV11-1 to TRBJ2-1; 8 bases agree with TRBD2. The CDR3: CASRLSGAAYNEQFF. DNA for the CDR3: TGTGCCAGCAGGCTTAGCGGGGCCGCTTACAATGAGCAGTTCTTC.